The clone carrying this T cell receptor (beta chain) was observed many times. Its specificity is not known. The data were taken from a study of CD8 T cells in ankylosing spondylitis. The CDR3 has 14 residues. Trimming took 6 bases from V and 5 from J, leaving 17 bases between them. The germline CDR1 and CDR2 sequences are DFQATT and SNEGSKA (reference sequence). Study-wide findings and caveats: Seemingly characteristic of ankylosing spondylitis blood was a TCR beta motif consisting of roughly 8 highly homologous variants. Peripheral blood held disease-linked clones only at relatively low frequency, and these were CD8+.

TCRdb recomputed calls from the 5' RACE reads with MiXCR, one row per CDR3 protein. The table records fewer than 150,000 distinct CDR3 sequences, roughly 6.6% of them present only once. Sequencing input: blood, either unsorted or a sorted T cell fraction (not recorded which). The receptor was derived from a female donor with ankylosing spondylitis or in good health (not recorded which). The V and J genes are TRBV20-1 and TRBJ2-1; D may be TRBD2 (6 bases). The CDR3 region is CSARDRDQNNEQFF. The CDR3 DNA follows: TGCAGTGCGCGGGACCGGGACCAGAACAATGAGCAGTTCTTC.